Listed below are T cell receptor beta chains from one sample, sequenced in a study of control samples from healthy donors and cancer patients. Here immunoSEQ multiplex PCR was the method, and the copy in TCRdb shows in-frame clones only, minus some. Found here are some 110,000 clones, more than 75% of them singletons; the top ten hold 2% to 3%. Sequencing was carried out using blood. These receptors were obtained from a woman aged 70 to 79 in good health. CDR3s include the opening cysteine and the closing phenylalanine or tryptophan. Fields, in order: clone size, V gene, J gene, D gene, CDR3 DNA, CDR3 protein. D genes are given only for firm matches. The size entry is marked missing in some rows and otherwise reads once, few, many or a size class.

.	TRBV5-1	TRBJ2-7	.	TGCGCCAGCAGCTTGCTGGTGACCGAGAGCTCCTACGAGCAGTACTTC	CASSLLVTESSYEQYF
.	TRBV4-2	TRBJ2-3	TRBD2	TGTGCCAGCAGCCAATCTAGCGGGGGGCCCAGCACAGATACGCAGTATTTT	CASSQSSGGPSTDTQYF
.	TRBV7-9	TRBJ1-2	.	TGTGCCAGCAGGCGGGATGCCTTCTCGGGCCTGGGAGGGGGCTACACCTTC	CASRRDAFSGLGGGYTF
.	TRBV2	TRBJ1-5	TRBD1	TGTGCCAGCAGTACTGACAGGGCGAGAAATCAGCCCCAGCATTTT	CASSTDRARNQPQHF
once	TRBV4-1	TRBJ1-3	TRBD1	TGCGCCAGCAGCCAACCTTATACAGGGGAAGCTGGAAACACCATATATTTT	CASSQPYTGEAGNTIYF
once	TRBV5-4	TRBJ1-2	.	TGTGCCAGCAGCTTGACTGATAACTATGGCTACACCTTC	CASSLTDNYGYTF
.	TRBV6-1	TRBJ2-7	.	TGTGCCAGCAGTGAAATAAACGAGCAGTACTTC	CASSEINEQYF
.	TRBV19	TRBJ1-1	.	TGTGCCAGTAGTAAAACCACCGGGACGGTGAACACTGAAGCTTTCTTT	CASSKTTGTVNTEAFF
once	TRBV24-1	TRBJ2-1	.	TGTGCCACCAGTGGCACAACAGGGTCGGGTGAGCAGTTCTTC	CATSGTTGSGEQFF
.	TRBV4-2	TRBJ1-4	.	TGTGCCAGCAGCCCCGACGGGGGCTTCATTTATCTGTTTTTT	CASSPDGGFIYLFF
.	TRBV7-9	TRBJ1-5	.	TGTGCCAGCAGCTCGGACGGGTTCAATCAGCCCCAGCATTTT	CASSSDGFNQPQHF
.	TRBV9	TRBJ2-2	TRBD2	TGTGCCAGCAGCGCCCCCCCGGGGGGGAACACCGGGGAGCTGTTTTTT	CASSAPPGGNTGELFF
once	TRBV5-1	TRBJ2-5	.	TGCGCCAGCAGCTTTGGAGAGACCCAGTACTTC	CASSFGETQYF
once	TRBV24-1	TRBJ2-7	TRBD2	TGTGCCACCAGTGTCGGGGGGGCAGGGGTCTACGAGCAGTACTTC	CATSVGGAGVYEQYF
.	TRBV13	TRBJ2-7	.	TGTGCCAGCAGCTCAAAGGGGGACACAGGGTCCGAGCAGTACTTC	CASSSKGDTGSEQYF
.	TRBV9	TRBJ1-4	.	TGTGCCAGCAGCGTAGCTGGTGGGAGTAATGAAAAACTGTTTTTT	CASSVAGGSNEKLFF
.	TRBV7-6	TRBJ1-4	.	TGTGCCAGCAGCTTAGACGGCAGGTCGTCTGAAAAACTGTTTTTT	CASSLDGRSSEKLFF
.	TRBV10-2	TRBJ2-4	.	TGCGCCAGCACCGAGGTACCTCTAGCCAAAAACATTCAGTACTTC	CASTEVPLAKNIQYF
.	TRBV3-1/TRBV3-2	TRBJ1-3	.	TGTGCCAGCAGCCAAGATTCGACAGGCGGAGACACCATATATTTT	CASSQDSTGGDTIYF
.	TRBV6-5	TRBJ1-1	.	TGTGCCAGCAGTTACGTACGGGAGACCAATGAAGCTTTCTTT	CASSYVRETNEAFF
.	TRBV5-1	TRBJ2-2	TRBD2	TGCGCCAGCAGAATTAGCGGGGGGAACACCGGGGAGCTGTTTTTT	CASRISGGNTGELFF
.	TRBV4-2	TRBJ1-3	.	TGTGCCAGCAGCCAAGCGGGGGATGGAAACACCATATATTTT	CASSQAGDGNTIYF
.	TRBV14	TRBJ1-1	.	TGTGCCAGCAGCCAAGACTGGGCGAACACTGAAGCTTTCTTT	CASSQDWANTEAFF
.	TRBV6-2/TRBV6-3	TRBJ2-3	.	TGTGCCAGCAGTTACCCAGATACGCAGTATTTT	CASSYPDTQYF
.	TRBV6-5	TRBJ2-7	.	TGTGCCAGCAATTTCCGACAGACCTACGAGCAGTACTTC	CASNFRQTYEQYF
.	TRBV27	TRBJ1-2	TRBD1	TGTGCCAGCAGGACCGGGACAGGGGTTGGCTACACCTTC	CASRTGTGVGYTF
.	TRBV5-4	TRBJ2-5	.	TGTGCCAGCAGCTTGTGGACCCAAGAGACCCAGTACTTC	CASSLWTQETQYF
.	TRBV7-2	TRBJ1-5	.	TGTGCCAGCAGCCTGCGGTCCAATCAGCCCCAGCATTTT	CASSLRSNQPQHF
few	TRBV12-3/TRBV12-4	TRBJ1-4	.	TGTGCCAGCAGTTTATCGGGAAATGAAAAACTGTTTTTT	CASSLSGNEKLFF
.	TRBV6-2/TRBV6-3	TRBJ2-7	TRBD2	TGTGCCAGCAGGCCTAGCGGGGGATACGAGCAGTACTTC	CASRPSGGYEQYF
.	TRBV25-1	TRBJ2-6	TRBD1	TGTGCCAGCAGTCCCCGGACAGGGGGGGCTGGGGCCAACGTCCTGACTTTC	CASSPRTGGAGANVLTF
.	TRBV27	TRBJ2-1	.	TGTGCCAGCAGTTACACCTCGGGGGGCGAGCAGTTCTTC	CASSYTSGGEQFF
once	TRBV13	TRBJ2-7	.	TGTGCCAGCAGCCCCACCCTCGACTCCTACGAGCAGTACTTC	CASSPTLDSYEQYF
.	TRBV6-6	TRBJ1-6	.	TGTGCCAGCAGGGATTCCTCGCAGGGCGATTCACCCCTCCACTTT	CASRDSSQGDSPLHF
.	TRBV4-1	TRBJ1-4	TRBD1	TGCGCCAGCAGCCAACCCCTTCGGACAGGAGGTGAAAAACTGTTTTTT	CASSQPLRTGGEKLFF
.	TRBV15	TRBJ1-1	.	TGTGCCACCAGCAGAGATGTGGACAGTGAAGCTTTCTTT	CATSRDVDSEAFF
.	TRBV7-9	TRBJ1-2	.	TGTGCCAGCAGCTTCCTTGACAGGACCCGTTCCTTC	CASSFLDRTRSF
.	TRBV12-3/TRBV12-4	TRBJ2-2	.	TGTGCCAGCAGCCACAATACCGGGGAGCTGTTTTTT	CASSHNTGELFF
.	TRBV7-2	TRBJ2-3	.	TGTGCCAGCAGCGTCTACTACGGACTTGAAACAGATACGCAGTATTTT	CASSVYYGLETDTQYF
.	TRBV12-5	TRBJ2-5	.	TGTGCTAGTGGGTATTGGGCCGCGGAGACCCAGTACTTC	CASGYWAAETQYF
.	TRBV11-2	TRBJ1-2	.	TGTGCCAGCAGCTTAGGGAACAGCGGCAGCTATGGCTACACCTTC	CASSLGNSGSYGYTF
.	TRBV3-1/TRBV3-2	TRBJ1-6	.	TGTGCCAGCGGACAGTTTAATAATTCACCCCTCCACTTT	CASGQFNNSPLHF
.	TRBV6-5	TRBJ2-5	.	TGTGCCAGCAGTTACCGGGGAGCGCAAGAGACCCAGTACTTC	CASSYRGAQETQYF
.	TRBV5-3	TRBJ2-5	TRBD2	TGTGCCAGAAGCTTGGAGCGGGGGGGCAGGGGGGAGACCCAGTACTTC	CARSLERGGRGETQYF
medium-sized	TRBV7-9	TRBJ2-2	.	TGTGCCAGCAGGCCTAACAGGGACACCGGGGAGCTGTTTTTT	CASRPNRDTGELFF